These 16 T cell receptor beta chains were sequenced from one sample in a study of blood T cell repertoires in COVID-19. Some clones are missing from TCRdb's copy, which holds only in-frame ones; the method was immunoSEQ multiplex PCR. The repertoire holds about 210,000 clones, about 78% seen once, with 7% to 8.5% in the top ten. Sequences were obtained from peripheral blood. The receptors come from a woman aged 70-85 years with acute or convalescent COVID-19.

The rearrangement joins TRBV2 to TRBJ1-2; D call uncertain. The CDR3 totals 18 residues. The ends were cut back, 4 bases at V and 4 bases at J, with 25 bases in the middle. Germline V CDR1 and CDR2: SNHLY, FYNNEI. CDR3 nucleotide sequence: TGTGCCAGCAGTGTCCCCCCCCGAGGGCAGAGGTCATCCTATGGCTACACCTTC. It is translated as CASSVPPRGQRSSYGYTF.

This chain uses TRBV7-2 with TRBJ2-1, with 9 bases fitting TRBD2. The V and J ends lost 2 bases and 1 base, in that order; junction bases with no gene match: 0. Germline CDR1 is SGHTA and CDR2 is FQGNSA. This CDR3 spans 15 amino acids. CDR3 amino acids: CASSLSGGSYNEQFF. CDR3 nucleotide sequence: TGTGCCAGCAGCTTAAGCGGGGGGTCCTACAATGAGCAGTTCTTC.

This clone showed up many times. The CDR3 sequence: CASSPGTGSGSYEQYF. Here the CDR3 DNA reads TGTGCCAGCTCACCCGGGACAGGGAGCGGGTCCTACGAGCAGTACTTC. The chain uses TRBV18 and TRBJ2-7, with 9 bases lining up with TRBD1. Germline V gene lookup returns CDR1 KGHSH and CDR2 LQKENI. The CDR3 runs 16 residues. Losses at the gene ends were 3 bases for V and 1 base for J; bases not matched to a gene: 7.

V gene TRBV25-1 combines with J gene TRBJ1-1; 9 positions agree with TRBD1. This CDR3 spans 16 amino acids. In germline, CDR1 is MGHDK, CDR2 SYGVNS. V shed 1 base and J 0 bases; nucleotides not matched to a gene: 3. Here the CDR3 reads CASSESGTGMNTEAFF. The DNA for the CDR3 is TGTGCCAGCAGTGAATCGGGGACAGGGATGAACACTGAAGCTTTCTTT.

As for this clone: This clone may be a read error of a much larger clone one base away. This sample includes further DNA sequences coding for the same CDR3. The CDR3 reads CAISETGTGGKYEQYF. CDR3 DNA sequence: TGTGCCATCAGTGAGACCGGGACAGGGGGGAAATACGAGCAATACTTC. This rearrangement joins TRBV10-3 to TRBJ2-7, with 11 nucleotides matching TRBD1. This CDR3 comprises 16 residues. Germline assignment: CDR1 ENHRY and CDR2 SYGVKD.

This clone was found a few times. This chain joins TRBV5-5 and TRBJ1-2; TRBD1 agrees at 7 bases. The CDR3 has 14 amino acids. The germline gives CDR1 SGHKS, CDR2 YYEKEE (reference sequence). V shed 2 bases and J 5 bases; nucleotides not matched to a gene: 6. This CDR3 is CASSFRTGGYGYTF. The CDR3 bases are TGTGCCAGCAGCTTCAGGACAGGAGGGTATGGCTACACCTTC.

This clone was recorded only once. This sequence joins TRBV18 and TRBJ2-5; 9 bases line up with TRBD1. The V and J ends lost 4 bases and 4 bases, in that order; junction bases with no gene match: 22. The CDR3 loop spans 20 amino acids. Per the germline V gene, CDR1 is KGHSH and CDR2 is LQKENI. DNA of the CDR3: TGTGCCAGCTCACACCAAGACAGGGGGGAAGACTACCGAAGGGGAGAGACCCAGTACTTC. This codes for CASSHQDRGEDYRRGETQYF.

This CDR3 reads CASSQLRDTQYEQYF. In DNA, the CDR3 is TGCGCCAGCAGCCAATTACGGGACACCCAATACGAGCAGTACTTC. The J gene is TRBJ2-7, the V gene TRBV4-3, with a tentative D call TRBD1 (6 bases). Germline V gene sequence: CDR1 LGHNA, CDR2 YSLEER. Trimming removed 2 bases at V and 4 bases at J, with 15 bases between. The CDR3 covers 15 residues.

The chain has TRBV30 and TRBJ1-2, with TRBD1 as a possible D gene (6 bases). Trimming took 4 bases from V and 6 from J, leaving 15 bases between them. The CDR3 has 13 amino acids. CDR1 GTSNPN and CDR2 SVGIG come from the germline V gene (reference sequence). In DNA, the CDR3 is TGTGCCTGGAAAACTCTGGGGGCGGATGGCTACACCTTC. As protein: CAWKTLGADGYTF.

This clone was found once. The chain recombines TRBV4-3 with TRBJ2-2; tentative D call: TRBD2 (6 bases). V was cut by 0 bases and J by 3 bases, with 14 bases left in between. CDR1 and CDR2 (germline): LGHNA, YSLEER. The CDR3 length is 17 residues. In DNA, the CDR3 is TGCGCCAGCAGCCAAGATCCTACGACTAGATACACCGGGGAGCTGTTTTTT. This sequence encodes CASSQDPTTRYTGELFF.

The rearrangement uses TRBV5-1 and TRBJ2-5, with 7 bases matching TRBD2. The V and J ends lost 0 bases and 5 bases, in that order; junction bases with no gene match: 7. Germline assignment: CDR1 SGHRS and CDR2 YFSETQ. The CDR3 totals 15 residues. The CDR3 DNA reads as TGCGCCAGCAGCTTGGCCTGGGCGGGGGAGGAGACCCAGTACTTC. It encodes CASSLAWAGEETQYF.

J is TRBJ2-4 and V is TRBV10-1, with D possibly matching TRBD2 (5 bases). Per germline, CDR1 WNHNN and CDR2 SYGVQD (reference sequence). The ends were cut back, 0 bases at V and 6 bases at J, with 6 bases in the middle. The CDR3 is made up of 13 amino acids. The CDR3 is CASSESAGNIQYF. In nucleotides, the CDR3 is TGCGCCAGCAGTGAGTCTGCGGGAAACATTCAGTACTTC.

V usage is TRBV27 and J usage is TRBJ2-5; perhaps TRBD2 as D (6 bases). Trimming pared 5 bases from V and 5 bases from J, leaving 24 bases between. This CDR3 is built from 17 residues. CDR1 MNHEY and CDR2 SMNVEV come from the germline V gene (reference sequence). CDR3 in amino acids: CASSIKGYLEGRETQYF. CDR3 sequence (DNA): TGTGCCAGCAGTATTAAGGGTTACTTGGAGGGTAGGGAGACCCAGTACTTC.

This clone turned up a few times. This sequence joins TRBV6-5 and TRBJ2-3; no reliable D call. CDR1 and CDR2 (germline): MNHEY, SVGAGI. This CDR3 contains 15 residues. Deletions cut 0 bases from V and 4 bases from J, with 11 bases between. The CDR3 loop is CASSYSAGIADTQYF. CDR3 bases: TGTGCCAGCAGTTACTCAGCAGGAATAGCAGATACGCAGTATTTT.

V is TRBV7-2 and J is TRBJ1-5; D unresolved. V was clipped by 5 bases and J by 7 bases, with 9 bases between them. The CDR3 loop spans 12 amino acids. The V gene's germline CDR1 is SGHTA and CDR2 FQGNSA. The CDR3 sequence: CASSTRGQPQHF. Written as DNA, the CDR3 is TGTGCCAGCAGCACCAGAGGGCAGCCCCAGCATTTT.

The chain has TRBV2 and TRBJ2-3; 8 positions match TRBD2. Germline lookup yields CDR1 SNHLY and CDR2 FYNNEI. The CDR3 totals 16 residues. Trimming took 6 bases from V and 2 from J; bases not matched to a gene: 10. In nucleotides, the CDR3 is TGTGCCAGCAGCCGAGGCGGGGGGCGGGCCACAGATACGCAGTATTTT. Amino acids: CASSRGGGRATDTQYF.